The clone carrying this TCR beta chain was counted a few times. The target antigen is unknown. The treatment: oral pan-JAK inhibitor, 5-10 mg twice daily. The data originate from a study of CD8+ T cells in alopecia areata. The overall study: At a dose of 5 to 10 mg twice daily, oral tofacitinib was given to treated patients. Overall study results and limits: Links between baseline CD8+ expansion and response need larger treated cohorts. Scalp clonality and expanded CD8+ clones among the top 100 fell significantly with tofacitinib. Elevated clonality characterized lesional scalp relative to normal scalp, particularly in alopecia totalis/universalis.

Trimming pared 0 bases from V and 12 bases from J, leaving 12 bases between. The CDR3 has 13 residues. CDR1 and CDR2 (germline): SGHRS, YFSETQ. Once RNA had been extracted, it was reverse transcribed into cDNA to act as the sequencing template. Here immunoSEQ multiplex PCR was the method, and the copy in TCRdb shows in-frame clones only, minus some. The sample yields about 150,000 clones, about 59% seen once. This receptor was identified in a human donor with alopecia areata. The rearrangement joins TRBV5-1 to TRBJ1-4; D remains ambiguous. The specimen was CD8+ T cells sorted from blood, collected at week 4, from a patient treated with tofacitinib. CDR3 bases: TGCGCCAGCAGCTTGGCAGGCATCGGAGAACTGTTTTTT. Protein: CASSLAGIGELFF.